The next 15 T cell receptor beta chains were all read from a single sample in a study of CD8+ T cells in alopecia areata. Indicated treatment: oral pan-JAK inhibitor, 5-10 mg twice daily. Reverse transcription of extracted RNA yielded cDNA, which provided the sequencing template. The protocol was immunoSEQ multiplex PCR, while the TCRdb copy is restricted to in-frame clones and leaves out a portion. The sample holds approximately 210,000 clones, roughly 40% seen once. Sequenced here: CD4+ T cells sorted from blood, sampled between weeks 36 and 40, from a patient treated with tofacitinib. The receptors shown here come from a human donor with alopecia areata.

The chain is built from TRBV30 and TRBJ1-2; D is ambiguous. There are 13 residues in the CDR3. The V end lost 0 bases, the J end lost 2 bases, and 7 bases lay between the germline ends. CDR1 and CDR2 from the germline V gene are GTSNPN and SVGIG (reference sequence). The CDR3 here is CAWSVQVNYGYTF. CDR3 DNA: TGTGCCTGGAGTGTACAAGTGAACTATGGCTACACCTTC.

The sample holds a few counts of this clone. The rearrangement joins TRBV29-1 to TRBJ1-1; the match to TRBD1 covers 8 bases. V was pared by 2 bases and J by 4 bases, with 12 bases of the junction left unmatched. The CDR3 contains 16 residues. In germline, CDR1 is SQVTM, CDR2 ANQGSEA. CDR3 sequence reads: CSVEPRGQGFGTEAFF. In DNA form, the CDR3 reads TGCAGCGTTGAACCCAGGGGGCAAGGTTTCGGCACTGAAGCTTTCTTT.

This clone was detected only a few times. This sequence joins TRBV11-2 and TRBJ1-1; a possible D gene is TRBD1 (5 bases). The germline CDR1 and CDR2 sequences are SGHAT and FQNNGV. V was pared by 2 bases and J by 4 bases, with 14 bases between. This CDR3 has 15 amino acids. CDR3 nucleotide sequence: TGTGCCAGCAGCTTACAAGGGATCCAGGGCACTGAAGCTTTCTTT. Encoded protein: CASSLQGIQGTEAFF.

This clone came up a few times. The chain couples TRBV30 to TRBJ2-7, with TRBD1 matching 10 bases. This CDR3 is 14 amino acids long. Trimming cost V 3 bases and J 5 bases; bases outside gene matches: 7. From germline, CDR1 is GTSNPN and CDR2 SVGIG (reference sequence). The CDR3: CAWSWTGGFHEQYF. The CDR3 DNA follows: TGTGCCTGGAGCTGGACAGGGGGTTTCCACGAGCAGTACTTC.

This chain connects TRBV15 to TRBJ1-2, with 7 bases aligning to TRBD1. Trimming took 0 bases from V and 4 from J; bases not matched to a gene: 5. CDR3 length equals 15 residues. Germline V gene sequence: CDR1 LNHNV, CDR2 YYDKDF (reference sequence). The CDR3 DNA is TGTGCCACCAGCAGAGACCCAACAGGGGCCTATGGCTACACCTTC. This encodes CATSRDPTGAYGYTF.

The rearrangement joins TRBV25-1 to TRBJ1-1; no firm D call. The CDR3 has 14 residues. Trimming removed 1 base at V and 2 bases at J, with 8 bases between. Germline V lookup: CDR1 MGHDK, CDR2 SYGVNS. CDR3 in DNA: TGTGCCAGCAGTGAATCGAACAGAAACACTGAAGCTTTCTTT. This sequence encodes CASSESNRNTEAFF.

This clone was picked up a small number of times. Within the sample, other DNA sequences also encode this same CDR3. The chain uses TRBV28 and TRBJ2-7, with a possible D match to TRBD2 (7 bases). The CDR3 totals 13 residues. CDR1 and CDR2 (germline): MDHEN, SYDVKM. V lost 2 bases, J lost 4 bases, and 9 bases lay in between. CDR3 sequence: CASSLGRGYEQYF. In nucleotides, the CDR3 is TGTGCCAGCAGTTTAGGGAGGGGGTACGAGCAGTACTTC.

CDR3: CSVQPRGVFEQFF. The DNA of the CDR3 is TGCAGCGTTCAACCCCGAGGGGTATTCGAGCAGTTCTTC. The chain joins TRBV29-1 to TRBJ2-1; the D gene could be TRBD1 or TRBD2 (5 bases each). V lost 5 bases and J 10 bases, leaving 18 bases between the germline ends. Per germline, CDR1 SQVTM and CDR2 ANQGSEA. This CDR3 comprises 13 residues.

This clone was seen a few times. The chain uses TRBV18 and TRBJ1-5, with TRBD1 as a possible D gene (6 bases). Germline values: CDR1 KGHSH, CDR2 LQKENI. CDR3 length: 15 residues. Trimming cost V 1 base and J 1 base, with 8 bases left between them. For the CDR3, the DNA is TGTGCCAGCTCACCACTTCAGGGGAGCAATCAGCCCCAGCATTTT. This gives the protein CASSPLQGSNQPQHF.

The chain links TRBV5-1 to TRBJ2-1; 10 nucleotides match TRBD1. The CDR3 is 15 residues long. Germline lookup yields CDR1 SGHRS and CDR2 YFSETQ. Germline trimming cut 5 bases from V and 8 bases from J; bases unmatched to any gene: 10. CDR3 residues: CASSSLGQGSDEQFF. The CDR3 nucleotides are TGCGCCAGCAGTTCCCTGGGACAGGGGTCCGATGAGCAGTTCTTC.

J is TRBJ2-1 and V is TRBV11-2; no firm D call. The V end lost 7 bases, the J end lost 9 bases, and 10 bases lay between the germline ends. Germline CDR1 and CDR2: SGHAT and FQNNGV. This CDR3 has 11 amino acids. CDR3 DNA: TGTGCCAGCACGTCGTACGCTGAGCAGTTCTTC. Translation: CASTSYAEQFF.

As concerns this clone: This sample includes further DNA sequences coding for the same CDR3. The rearrangement uses TRBV29-1 and TRBJ1-1; no reliable D call. The CDR3 is 13 residues long. Trimming cost V 3 bases and J 0 bases, with 8 bases left between them. CDR1 is SQVTM, CDR2 ANQGSEA, per germline. CDR3 nucleotide sequence: TGCAGCGTTGAGGTTAGGCTGAACACTGAAGCTTTCTTT. Translating gives CSVEVRLNTEAFF.

This CDR3 is CASSVLSTYEQYF. In DNA form, the CDR3 reads TGTGCCAGCAGCGTACTCTCTACCTACGAGCAGTACTTC. The chain uses TRBV7-2 and TRBJ2-7, with D unresolved. The CDR3 contains 13 residues. V was shortened by 5 bases and J by 2 bases, with 10 bases between the two germline ends. The germline V gene has CDR1 SGHTA and CDR2 FQGNSA.

This clone was seen only a few times. V usage is TRBV29-1 and J usage is TRBJ2-4; D is undetermined. CDR1 is SQVTM and CDR2 is ANQGSEA in the germline V gene. This CDR3 comprises 11 residues. Between the trimmed V and J ends, which lost 3 bases and 10 bases, there was a span of 10 bases. The CDR3 DNA reads TGCAGCGTTGATGGAGCCGGAATTCAGTACTTC. It yields the protein CSVDGAGIQYF. Combining the CDR3 with reference TRBV29-1 and TRBJ2-4 gives the whole variable domain SAVISQKPSRDICQRGTSLTIQCQVDSQVTMMFWYRQQPGQSLTLIATANQGSEATYESGFVIDKFPISRPNLTFSTLTVSNMSPEDSSIYLCSVDGAGIQYFGAGTRLSVL.

The chain has TRBV7-9 and TRBJ1-2; no firm D call. V lost 5 bases and J lost 4, with 11 bases in between. Germline values: CDR1 SEHNR, CDR2 FQNEAQ (reference sequence). The CDR3 is made up of 13 amino acids. CDR3 sequence (DNA): TGTGCCAGCAGCCCGACTGCGGGCTATGGCTACACCTTC. This gives the protein CASSPTAGYGYTF.